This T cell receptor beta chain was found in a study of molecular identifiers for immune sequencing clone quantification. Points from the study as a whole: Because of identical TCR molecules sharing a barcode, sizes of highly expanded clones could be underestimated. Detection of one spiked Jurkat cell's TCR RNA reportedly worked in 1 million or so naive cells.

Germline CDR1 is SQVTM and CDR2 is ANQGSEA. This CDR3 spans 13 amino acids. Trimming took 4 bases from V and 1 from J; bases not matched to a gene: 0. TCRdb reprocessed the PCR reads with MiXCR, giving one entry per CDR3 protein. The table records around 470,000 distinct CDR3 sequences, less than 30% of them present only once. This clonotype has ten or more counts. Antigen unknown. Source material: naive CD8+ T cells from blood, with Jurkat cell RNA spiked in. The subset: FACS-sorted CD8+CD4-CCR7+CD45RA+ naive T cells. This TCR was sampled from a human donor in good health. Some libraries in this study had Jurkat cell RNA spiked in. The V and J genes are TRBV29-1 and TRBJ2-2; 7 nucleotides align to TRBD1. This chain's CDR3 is CSVGTGNTGELFF. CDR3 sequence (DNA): TGCAGCGTTGGGACAGGGAACACCGGGGAGCTGTTTTTT.